Listed here are 24 T cell receptor beta chains from one sample, sequenced in a study of response to subunit inactivated influenza vaccine. In TCRdb, the RT-PCR reads were re-called with MiXCR into one record per CDR3 protein. Of roughly 500,000 distinct CDR3 sequences listed, approximately 24% were seen once; the top ten hold 2.5% to 3.5%. The sample also formed part of further work on T cells expressing NK-cell markers. Per that paper: With UMIs, 5'RACE template switching was used to make TCR beta cDNA.

Source: CD4+ T cells sorted from PBMCs, taken 11 to 12 days after vaccination. These TCRs come from a man aged 45 to 65 who received an inactivated influenza vaccine.

This clonotype was recorded a few times. The chain couples TRBV10-3 to TRBJ1-5; unclear D gene. The V and J ends lost 9 bases and 1 base respectively, with 10 bases between them. The germline CDR1 and CDR2 sequences are ENHRY and SYGVKD. CDR3 size: 13 residues. This CDR3 reads CAIGSDSNQPQHF. The CDR3 coding sequence is TGTGCCATAGGGTCGGACAGCAATCAGCCCCAGCATTTT.

This chain connects TRBV5-1 to TRBJ2-3, with D perhaps matching TRBD1 (8 bases). Deletions cut 0 bases from V and 4 bases from J, with 15 bases between. The CDR3 totals 16 residues. Germline V CDR1 and CDR2: SGHRS, YFSETQ. The CDR3 region has the DNA TGCGCCAGCAGCTTGGCTGGACAGGGAGGGGCAGATACGCAGTATTTT. Translation: CASSLAGQGGADTQYF.

This clonotype came up a few times. This chain uses TRBV5-1 with TRBJ2-1; 11 bases fit TRBD2. This CDR3 has 16 residues. The V gene end was trimmed by 4 bases and the J gene end by 4 bases; junction bases not matched to a gene: 7. Germline V gene lookup returns CDR1 SGHRS and CDR2 YFSETQ. For the CDR3, the DNA is TGCGCCAGCAGCACACAGGGACTAGCGGATTACAATGAGCAGTTCTTC. This codes for CASSTQGLADYNEQFF.

This chain uses TRBV3-1 with TRBJ2-1, with TRBD1 matching over 7 bases. The V segment lost 4 bases and the J segment 4 bases; nucleotides outside the gene matches: 7. The CDR3 extends over 15 amino acids. Germline CDR1 and CDR2: LGHDT and YNNKEL (reference sequence). The CDR3 loop is CASSPRVTGYNEQFF. CDR3 nucleotides: TGTGCCAGCAGCCCCCGTGTGACAGGGTACAATGAGCAGTTCTTC.

This clonotype was observed a few times. This chain joins TRBV29-1 and TRBJ2-7; 7 nucleotides match TRBD2. CDR1 is SQVTM, CDR2 ANQGSEA, per germline. CDR3 size: 13 residues. The V and J ends lost 6 bases and 5 bases, in that order; junction bases with no gene match: 10. The CDR3 loop reads CSVQRGGWHEQYF. CDR3 DNA sequence: TGCAGCGTCCAAAGGGGAGGGTGGCACGAGCAGTACTTC.

This clonotype occurred a few times. The gene calls are TRBV28 and TRBJ1-1; unclear D gene. From germline, CDR1 is MDHEN and CDR2 SYDVKM. V lost 9 bases to trimming and J lost 0 bases, with 11 bases between them. The CDR3 sequence is 13 residues long. In DNA form, the CDR3 reads TGTGCCAGTAAAACCTTCATGAACACTGAAGCTTTCTTT. Protein: CASKTFMNTEAFF. Complete variable domain (other parts from reference TRBV28 and TRBJ1-1): DVKVTQSSRYLVKRTGEKVFLECVQDMDHENMFWYRQDPGLGLRLIYFSYDVKMKEKGDIPEGYSVSREKKERFSLILESASTNQTSMYLCASKTFMNTEAFFGQGTRLTVV.

This clonotype turned up a few times. The gene calls are TRBV5-8 and TRBJ1-6; TRBD1 is a possible D gene (5 bases). The CDR3 sequence is 15 residues long. The ends were cut back, 0 bases at V and 7 bases at J, with 11 bases in the middle. Germline CDR1 SGHTS, CDR2 YDEGEE. For the CDR3, the DNA is TGTGCCAGCAGCTTGGACGGGGGTACGAATTCACCCCTCCACTTT. Protein product: CASSLDGGTNSPLHF.

This clonotype was observed at least ten times. The chain recombines TRBV2 with TRBJ2-1; the match to TRBD2 covers 15 bases. Germline CDR1 and CDR2: SNHLY and FYNNEI. The CDR3 consists of 14 residues. V lost 6 bases, J lost 13 bases, and 7 bases stayed unmatched. The CDR3 here is CASSRGTSGGLQFF. The CDR3 coding sequence is TGTGCCAGCAGCCGCGGGACTAGCGGGGGGTTACAGTTCTTC.

This chain uses TRBV7-3 with TRBJ2-2; D ambiguous. V was clipped by 5 bases and J by 5 bases, with 12 bases between them. The V gene's germline CDR1 is SGHTA and CDR2 FQGTGA. The CDR3 totals 14 residues. The CDR3 here is CASSREVQTGELFF. DNA for the CDR3: TGTGCCAGCAGCCGAGAGGTACAGACCGGGGAGCTGTTTTTT.

This clonotype was counted only a few times. The chain carries TRBV6-2 or TRBV6-3 and TRBJ2-3; D remains unclear. V was shortened by 4 bases and J by 5 bases, with 10 bases between the two germline ends. Germline V gene sequence: CDR1 MNHEY, CDR2 SVGEGT. CDR3 size: 13 residues. CDR3: CASSWGIGDTQYF. DNA for the CDR3: TGTGCCAGCAGTTGGGGAATCGGAGATACGCAGTATTTT.

This clonotype was seen only a few times. The chain is built from TRBV7-2 and TRBJ1-5, with D unclear. The V end was cut by 1 base, the J end by 4 bases, with 5 bases between. The V gene's germline CDR1 is SGHTA and CDR2 FQGNSA. The CDR3 has 13 residues. In nucleotides, the CDR3 is TGTGCCAGCAGCTTAGTTCTGAATCAGCCCCAGCATTTT. As protein: CASSLVLNQPQHF.

This clonotype appeared many times. The chain joins TRBV6-5 to TRBJ2-1, with 8 bases fitting TRBD2. The V and J ends lost 5 bases and 4 bases, in that order; junction bases with no gene match: 1. Germline-derived CDR1 and CDR2 are MNHEY and SVGAGI. The CDR3 contains 13 residues. This CDR3 reads CASSRGGYNEQFF. CDR3 nucleotide sequence: TGTGCCAGCAGTCGCGGGGGGTACAATGAGCAGTTCTTC.

This clonotype was observed a few times. This chain uses TRBV28 with TRBJ2-5; no clear D. V dropped 2 bases and J dropped 5 bases, with 12 bases sitting between them. From germline, CDR1 is MDHEN and CDR2 SYDVKM. This CDR3 spans 14 amino acids. For the CDR3, the DNA is TGTGCCAGCAGTTTACAGGCGTTAGGGGAGACCCAGTACTTC. This sequence encodes CASSLQALGETQYF. The complete variable domain, with remaining parts taken from reference TRBV28 and TRBJ2-5, reads DVKVTQSSRYLVKRTGEKVFLECVQDMDHENMFWYRQDPGLGLRLIYFSYDVKMKEKGDIPEGYSVSREKKERFSLILESASTNQTSMYLCASSLQALGETQYFGPGTRLLVL.

This chain joins TRBV29-1 and TRBJ2-6, with a possible D match to TRBD1 (5 bases). The V gene's germline CDR1 is SQVTM and CDR2 ANQGSEA. The V end was cut by 7 bases, the J end by 0 bases, with 7 bases between. This CDR3 comprises 13 residues. Here the CDR3 DNA reads TGCAGCGCCAGGGACTCTGGGGCCAACGTCCTGACTTTC. Amino acid sequence: CSARDSGANVLTF. The variable domain in full, completed from reference TRBV29-1 and TRBJ2-6, reads SAVISQKPSRDICQRGTSLTIQCQVDSQVTMMFWYRQQPGQSLTLIATANQGSEATYESGFVIDKFPISRPNLTFSTLTVSNMSPEDSSIYLCSARDSGANVLTFGAGSRLTVL.

The V call is TRBV20-1, the J call TRBJ2-3; D gene unclear. Germline V gives CDR1 DFQATT, CDR2 SNEGSKA (reference sequence). This CDR3 region has 12 residues. Trimming removed 3 bases at V and 4 bases at J, with 8 bases between. The CDR3 sequence is CSASVLADTQYF. The CDR3 bases are TGCAGTGCTAGCGTTTTAGCAGATACGCAGTATTTT.

There are a few counts of this clonotype. V gene TRBV4-1 combines with J gene TRBJ1-6; no clear D gene. This CDR3 region has 16 residues. Germline CDR1 MGHRA, CDR2 YSYEKL. Trimming pared 0 bases from V and 5 bases from J, leaving 11 bases between. Here the CDR3 DNA reads TGCGCCAGCAGCCAAGAAGCCAACCCGAATAATTCACCCCTCCACTTT. Its protein product is CASSQEANPNNSPLHF.

This clonotype was found a few times. The chain combines TRBV3-1 with TRBJ2-2; a possible D gene is TRBD1 (6 bases). CDR3 length equals 15 residues. Germline CDR1 LGHDT, CDR2 YNNKEL (reference sequence). Trimming took 4 bases from V and 4 from J, leaving 13 bases between them. The DNA for the CDR3 is TGTGCCAGCAGCCCCGGCACAGGGCTCACCGGGGAGCTGTTTTTT. Amino acids: CASSPGTGLTGELFF.

This chain joins TRBV3-1 and TRBJ2-7; the D is unclear. The CDR3 contains 13 residues. CDR1 and CDR2 from the germline V gene are LGHDT and YNNKEL (reference sequence). Trimming left V 2 bases short and J 2 bases short, with 7 bases between. The CDR3 is CASSQTMAYEQYF. The CDR3 DNA follows: TGTGCCAGCAGCCAAACAATGGCCTACGAGCAGTACTTC.

This chain links TRBV29-1 with TRBJ1-1; D may be TRBD1 (5 bases). Germline lookup yields CDR1 SQVTM and CDR2 ANQGSEA. This CDR3 is 13 amino acids long. Trimming left V 1 base short and J 5 bases short, with 11 bases between. CDR3 sequence: CSVEGRGKTEAFF. Here the CDR3 DNA reads TGCAGCGTTGAAGGCCGGGGGAAGACTGAAGCTTTCTTT.

This clonotype appeared a few times. The V gene is TRBV20-1, the J gene TRBJ1-2, with D possibly matching TRBD1 (5 bases). This CDR3 region has 12 residues. V shed 6 bases and J shed 0 bases, with 8 bases lying between them. Germline CDR1 is DFQATT and CDR2 is SNEGSKA (reference sequence). CDR3 sequence (DNA): TGCAGTGCCAGGGAGACTAACTATGGCTACACCTTC. This encodes CSARETNYGYTF.

This clonotype came up a few times. The V gene is TRBV12-3 or TRBV12-4, the J gene TRBJ2-5; D possibly uses TRBD1 or TRBD2 (5 bases each). Trimming removed 4 bases at V and 5 bases at J, with 14 bases between. The CDR3 totals 14 residues. The CDR3 is CASSSGRGAETQYF. The CDR3 coding sequence is TGTGCCAGCAGTTCCGGCCGGGGCGCGGAGACCCAGTACTTC.

The chain has TRBV25-1 and TRBJ2-5, with 8 bases that match TRBD1. Per the germline V gene, CDR1 is MGHDK and CDR2 is SYGVNS. Unmatched junction bases numbered 3, after V lost 4 bases and J lost 2 bases. This CDR3 has 14 residues. The CDR3 protein is CASSGHRGQETQYF. CDR3 sequence (DNA): TGTGCCAGCAGTGGACACAGGGGGCAAGAGACCCAGTACTTC.

This clonotype was seen more than once but under ten times. The rearrangement links TRBV7-3 to TRBJ2-7, with 7 bases matching TRBD2. The V gene's germline CDR1 is SGHTA and CDR2 FQGTGA. Trimming removed 5 bases from V and 4 bases from J; junction bases left unmatched: 14. This CDR3 has 16 amino acids. As DNA, the CDR3 is TGTGCCAGCAGCGTGCAGCCGACGACTAGCTGGTACGAGCAGTACTTC. This translates into CASSVQPTTSWYEQYF.

Only a few counts were recorded for this clonotype. V is TRBV6-5 and J is TRBJ2-7; 12 nucleotides line up with TRBD1. The V gene's germline CDR1 is MNHEY and CDR2 SVGAGI. There are 16 residues in the CDR3. Trimming cost V 1 base and J 6 bases; bases outside gene matches: 7. The DNA for the CDR3 is TGTGCCAGCAGTTACTTGGGGACAGGGGGCAGAATCGAGCAGTACTTC. Translated: CASSYLGTGGRIEQYF.